The rows below give T cell receptor beta chains drawn from one sample of a study of T cells in Graves' hyperthyroidism and ophthalmopathy. TCRdb redid the calling of the multiplex PCR reads with MiXCR, one entry per CDR3 protein. The repertoire includes 500,000 or so distinct CDR3 sequences, about 16% of them detected once, and about 29% sits in the top ten. The specimen was blood. The receptor set was obtained from a woman in her thirties with Graves' ophthalmopathy. CDR3s include the opening cysteine and the closing phenylalanine or tryptophan. A D gene is named only where the DNA matches it firmly. Expanded clones are given a class, and other clones once, few, many or no size at all.

>.|TRBV27|TRBJ2-6|.
CANSSLGSGANVLTF
TGTGCCAACAGTTCCCTCGGGTCTGGGGCCAACGTCCTGACTTTC
>many|TRBV5-5|TRBJ2-7|TRBD1
CASSQGQPYEQYF
TGTGCCAGCAGTCAGGGACAGCCCTACGAGCAGTACTTC
>few|TRBV11-1|TRBJ2-7|.
CASSLGVGGYEQYF
TGTGCCAGCAGCTTAGGCGTAGGGGGATACGAGCAGTACTTC
>many|TRBV28|TRBJ2-7|.
CASSLVFFGEQYF
TGTGCCAGCAGTTTAGTATTCTTCGGGGAGCAGTACTTC
>many|TRBV6-1|TRBJ1-3|.
CASSESPGRGNTIYF
TGTGCCAGCAGTGAAAGTCCGGGGCGCGGAAACACCATATATTTT
>many|TRBV4-3|TRBJ1-6|.
CASSQFAGGSPLHF
TGCGCCAGCAGCCAATTCGCTGGGGGATCACCCCTCCACTTT
>few|TRBV6-2/TRBV6-3|TRBJ2-6|TRBD1
CASSYLLGTGQSSGANVLTF
TGTGCCAGCAGTTACTTACTTGGGACAGGTCAGAGCTCTGGGGCCAACGTCCTGACTTTC
>.|TRBV10-3|TRBJ1-3|.
CAIKAGGRSSGNTIYF
TGTGCCATAAAAGCTGGGGGCAGATCGTCTGGAAACACCATATATTTT
>.|TRBV7-2|TRBJ2-2|TRBD2
CASTQSGRPNTGELFF
TGTGCCAGCACCCAGTCCGGGAGGCCAAACACCGGGGAGCTGTTTTTT
>once|TRBV7-2|TRBJ2-2|TRBD2
CASSQAGGSGPTGELFF
TGTGCCAGCAGCCAAGCGGGAGGTAGCGGGCCCACCGGGGAGCTGTTTTTT